These 22 T cell receptor beta chains originate from one sample sequenced in a study of PD-1 blockade in classical Hodgkin lymphoma. Using immunoSEQ multiplex PCR, the repertoire was profiled, and TCRdb retains in-frame clones only, with some absent. The sample has about 29,000 clones, roughly 85% seen once. All the patients suffered relapse after autologous stem cell transplantation, and brentuximab vedotin exposure differed. Negative magnetic selection isolated CD4+ T cells from thawed PBMCs. This sample comprised CD4+ T cells from blood, obtained at baseline. The source is a human donor with classical Hodgkin lymphoma.

The chain joins TRBV7-2 to TRBJ2-1; D is uncertain. CDR1 and CDR2 (germline): SGHTA, FQGNSA. V gave up 5 bases and J gave up 5 bases, with 13 bases separating them. The CDR3 length is 14 residues. The CDR3 coding sequence is TGTGCCAGCAGCCAGACGGCTCGGGACAATGAGCAGTTCTTC. Protein sequence: CASSQTARDNEQFF.

The genes are TRBV19 and TRBJ2-3; D is possibly TRBD2 (8 bases). The CDR3 consists of 17 residues. Germline CDR1 and CDR2: LNHDA and SQIVND (reference sequence). Trimming took off 5 bases at V and 3 bases at J, with 21 bases between the two ends. The CDR3 loop is CASSRGDSGRLTDTQYF. The DNA for the CDR3 is TGTGCCAGTAGTCGCGGGGACAGCGGGAGATTGACAGATACGCAGTATTTT.

V usage is TRBV5-6 and J usage is TRBJ2-5; 8 bases map to TRBD2. The CDR3 is 15 residues long. CDR1 is SGHDT and CDR2 is YYEEEE in the germline V gene. The ends lost 3 bases at V and 5 bases at J; junction bases unmatched: 9. Written as DNA, the CDR3 is TGTGCCAGCAGCTATCAGGGGACTAGACTGGAGACCCAGTACTTC. It yields the protein CASSYQGTRLETQYF.

The gene calls are TRBV28 and TRBJ1-2; a weak D match, TRBD1 (6 bases). Germline V gene data show CDR1 as MDHEN and CDR2 as SYDVKM. Trimming cost V 1 base and J 2 bases, with 20 bases left between them. CDR3 length equals 18 residues. The CDR3 is CASSLYGSGGLENYGYTF. The CDR3, as DNA: TGTGCCAGCAGTTTATATGGTTCGGGGGGCCTGGAGAACTATGGCTACACCTTC.

The chain couples TRBV2 to TRBJ1-1; a weak D match, TRBD1 (6 bases). The CDR3 totals 13 residues. With 6 bases removed from V and 1 base from J, the gap between germline ends came to 9 bases. CDR1 is SNHLY, CDR2 FYNNEI, per germline. The CDR3: CASSQGQNTEAFF. In DNA, the CDR3 is TGTGCCAGCAGCCAGGGGCAGAACACTGAAGCTTTCTTT.

This chain links TRBV5-1 with TRBJ2-3; 8 bases align to TRBD1. The germline V gene encodes CDR1 SGHRS and CDR2 YFSETQ. The V segment lost 3 bases and the J segment 2 bases; nucleotides outside the gene matches: 8. The CDR3 is 16 amino acids. CDR3 region: CASSWGPGQATDTQYF. The CDR3 bases are TGCGCCAGCAGCTGGGGTCCGGGACAGGCCACAGATACGCAGTATTTT.

This clone was seen just once. This sequence joins TRBV11-3 and TRBJ2-1; D possibly corresponds to TRBD2 (5 bases). V gave up 4 bases and J gave up 5 bases, with 9 bases separating them. Germline V gene data show CDR1 as SGHNT and CDR2 as YENEEA. This CDR3 is 13 amino acids long. CDR3 in amino acids: CASSSWRDNEQFF. As DNA, the CDR3 is TGTGCCAGCAGCTCTTGGCGGGACAATGAGCAGTTCTTC.

The rearrangement uses TRBV5-8 and TRBJ2-3; D not resolved. Germline CDR1 reads SGHTS; CDR2 reads YDEGEE. Trimming left V 1 base short and J 4 bases short, with 16 bases between. CDR3 length: 16 residues. The CDR3 region has the DNA TGTGCCAGCAGCTTGTATGAGAGGTTTCCCGCAGATACGCAGTATTTT. Translating gives CASSLYERFPADTQYF.

This clone was detected only a few times. Other DNA sequences from this sample encode an identical CDR3 as well. The chain carries TRBV19 and TRBJ1-1; 8 bases align to TRBD1. With V trimmed by 5 bases and J by 1 base, 0 bases remained unmatched. CDR1 is LNHDA, CDR2 SQIVND, per germline (reference sequence). The length of the CDR3 is 13 residues. For the CDR3, the DNA is TGTGCCAGTAGTGACAGGGGGAACACTGAAGCTTTCTTT. Residues: CASSDRGNTEAFF.

This clone was recorded once. The chain employs TRBV29-1 and TRBJ2-2, with 8 bases matching TRBD2. This CDR3 has 14 amino acids. CDR1 and CDR2 from the germline V gene are SQVTM and ANQGSEA. Trimming removed 5 bases from V and 0 bases from J; junction bases left unmatched: 2. CDR3 loop: CSVQLAANTGELFF. CDR3 DNA sequence: TGCAGCGTTCAACTAGCGGCGAACACCGGGGAGCTGTTTTTT.

The chain is built from TRBV4-1 and TRBJ2-2; 7 positions match TRBD1. This CDR3 contains 16 residues. Germline loops: CDR1 MGHRA, CDR2 YSYEKL. The ends lost 0 bases at V and 4 bases at J; junction bases unmatched: 5. CDR3 in DNA: TGCGCCAGCAGCCAAGATCGGGGACAGCTCACCGGGGAGCTGTTTTTT. This sequence encodes CASSQDRGQLTGELFF.

The rearrangement uses TRBV6-5 and TRBJ1-5; weak D call: TRBD1 (5 bases). Per the germline V gene, CDR1 is MNHEY and CDR2 is SVGAGI. CDR3 length equals 15 residues. V gave up 6 bases and J gave up 0 bases, with 12 bases separating them. The DNA for the CDR3 is TGTGCCAGCAGGTTGACAGATAATAGCAATCAGCCCCAGCATTTT. Protein: CASRLTDNSNQPQHF.

V and J are TRBV11-3 and TRBJ2-3; D gene unclear. This CDR3 spans 14 amino acids. The V and J ends lost 5 bases and 7 bases respectively, with 16 bases between them. Germline CDR1 and CDR2: SGHNT and YENEEA. CDR3 loop: CASSPRSKANTQYF. In nucleotides, the CDR3 is TGTGCCAGCAGCCCCCGATCCAAGGCAAATACGCAGTATTTT.

The chain links TRBV27 to TRBJ2-6; D could derive from TRBD1 or TRBD2 (6 bases each). In germline, CDR1 is MNHEY, CDR2 SMNVEV (reference sequence). This CDR3 has 18 amino acids. Deletions cut 4 bases from V and 5 bases from J, with 21 bases between. This CDR3 reads CASSSQQGLGGRANVLTF. The CDR3 nucleotides read TGTGCCAGCAGTTCCCAACAGGGTTTGGGAGGAAGGGCCAACGTCCTGACTTTC. Full variable domain (remainder filled in from reference TRBV27 and TRBJ2-6): EAQVTQNPRYLITVTGKKLTVTCSQNMNHEYMSWYRQDPGLGLRQIYYSMNVEVTDKGDVPEGYKVSRKEKRNFPLILESPSPNQTSLYFCASSSQQGLGGRANVLTFGAGSRLTVL.

The chain uses TRBV6-1 and TRBJ1-1, with D perhaps TRBD1 (6 bases). This CDR3 is 14 amino acids long. Trimming removed 4 bases from V and 3 bases from J, with 12 bases in between. Germline V gene sequence: CDR1 MNHNS, CDR2 SASEGT. The CDR3 DNA sequence: TGTGCCAGCAGTGCCAGGGGTAGTGACACTGAAGCTTTCTTT. Translation gives CASSARGSDTEAFF.

The chain has TRBV18 and TRBJ1-5; D remains ambiguous. CDR3 size: 18 residues. Trimming took 2 bases from V and 1 from J, leaving 18 bases between them. CDR1 and CDR2 from the germline V gene are KGHSH and LQKENI. The CDR3 nucleotides read TGTGCCAGCTCACCAGAAAGGATAAGAGTGGGAAGCAATCAGCCCCAGCATTTT. It is translated as CASSPERIRVGSNQPQHF.

This chain links TRBV11-2 with TRBJ2-5; 9 bases line up with TRBD1. V lost 4 bases to trimming and J lost 5 bases; unmatched junction nucleotides: 5. The CDR3 contains 14 residues. The V gene's germline CDR1 is SGHAT and CDR2 FQNNGV. The CDR3 DNA reads as TGTGCCAGCAGCTCACAGGGGGCTGGGGAGACCCAGTACTTC. Residues: CASSSQGAGETQYF.

The CDR3 loop reads CASRTSGTGELFF. Written as DNA, the CDR3 is TGTGCCAGCCGGACTAGCGGGACCGGGGAGCTGTTTTTT. This chain links TRBV28 with TRBJ2-2; 11 bases align to TRBD2. After removal of 8 bases from V and 5 bases from J, the junction contained 1 base not matched to a gene. This CDR3 has 13 amino acids. Germline CDR1 and CDR2: MDHEN and SYDVKM.

The rearrangement links TRBV19 to TRBJ1-5; D gene uncertain. Trimming removed 4 bases at V and 0 bases at J, with 19 bases between. The CDR3 contains 18 residues. The germline gives CDR1 LNHDA, CDR2 SQIVND (reference sequence). In nucleotides, the CDR3 is TGTGCCAGTAGTACCTTCCTGACGAGGCCGGATAGCAATCAGCCCCAGCATTTT. Translation gives CASSTFLTRPDSNQPQHF.

The chain joins TRBV7-6 to TRBJ1-4, with a possible D match to TRBD1 (5 bases). V lost 0 bases and J 7 bases, leaving 15 bases between the germline ends. The CDR3 covers 16 residues. The germline CDR1 and CDR2 sequences are SGHVS and FNYEAQ. The CDR3 sequence: CASSLAHGGGVEKLFF. The CDR3 DNA reads as TGTGCCAGCAGCTTAGCGCACGGAGGAGGGGTTGAAAAACTGTTTTTT.

CDR3 region: CATRRVPTTDTQYF. The CDR3 DNA is TGTGCCACCCGACGCGTCCCTACCACAGATACGCAGTATTTT. The gene calls are TRBV6-5 and TRBJ2-3; D remains ambiguous. Trimming took off 10 bases at V and 2 bases at J, with 16 bases between the two ends. CDR1 MNHEY and CDR2 SVGAGI come from the germline V gene. The CDR3 totals 14 residues.

This chain connects TRBV29-1 to TRBJ2-5; TRBD1 matches at 9 bases. The V segment lost 5 bases and the J segment 5 bases; nucleotides outside the gene matches: 9. The CDR3 sequence is 14 residues long. In germline, CDR1 is SQVTM, CDR2 ANQGSEA. The CDR3 DNA reads as TGCAGCGTTTCACGAACAGGGGGCTGGGAGACCCAGTACTTC. Its protein is CSVSRTGGWETQYF.